This T cell receptor (beta chain) was captured by sequencing in a study of beta chain features in type 1 diabetes. Whole-study context: Sorted cell examination encompassed over 90,000,000 cells across all samples.

The study reverse transcribed the entire isolated RNA, so it sequenced expressed TCRB transcripts. The table came from immunoSEQ multiplex PCR; TCRdb's copy has only in-frame clones and leaves some out. The data contain almost 350,000 clones, 7% to 9% of them singletons. Losses at the gene ends were 5 bases for V and 4 bases for J; bases not matched to a gene: 10. The CDR3 covers 16 residues. The germline CDR1 and CDR2 sequences are SGHNT and YYREEE (reference sequence). Study-level points and caveats: Reduced insertions and increased deletions marked VDJ junctions in type 1 diabetes patients.

This clone was seen only a few times. The antigen is not known. Sequencing was carried out using central memory CD4+ T cells from blood. The receptor was isolated from a young woman in good health. The chain couples TRBV5-4 to TRBJ2-1; 9 bases map to TRBD2. As DNA, the CDR3 is TGTGCCAGCAGTTATAGCGGGAGCAGTACTTACAATGAGCAGTTCTTC. Its translation is CASSYSGSSTYNEQFF.